This TCR beta chain came from a study of CD8+ T cells in alopecia areata. Study context: People stayed on tofacitinib for 6 to 18 months, then stopped the drug for 6 months. Study-wide results and caveats: During tofacitinib treatment, many expanded lesional clones remained in scalp and blood.

cDNA reverse transcribed from extracted RNA served as the sequencing template. Using immunoSEQ multiplex PCR, the repertoire was profiled, and TCRdb retains in-frame clones only, with some absent. The sample includes around 190,000 clones, roughly three fifths of them seen just once. CDR3 size: 13 residues. The germline gives CDR1 GTSNPN, CDR2 SVGIG (reference sequence). The V gene lost 5 bases and the J gene lost 8 bases, with 16 bases spanning the gap. Described treatment: oral pan-JAK inhibitor, 5-10 mg twice daily. Note on this clone: Its matching antigen is unknown.

The sequenced sample was CD4+ T cells sorted from blood, obtained at approximately week 50, from a patient treated with tofacitinib. This receptor was obtained from a human donor with alopecia areata. V and J are TRBV30 and TRBJ1-5; unclear D gene. CDR3 residues: CAWARGLGEPQHF. The CDR3 DNA reads as TGTGCCTGGGCCCGAGGGCTGGGCGAGCCCCAGCATTTT.